This TCR beta chain was sequenced in a study of CXCR3-negative and CXCR3-positive naive CD8 T cells (dated by TCRdb to between 2018 and 2020). A note on the overall study: In total, some 140 million TRB reads were obtained, which works out to roughly 1.5 +/- 0.3 million reads per library. Diversity and physicochemical repertoire analyses were performed on about a dozen donors pooled from two independent experiments. Naive subsets from five or six donors and memory cells from 3 donors were included in the TRBV-TRBJ cluster analysis.

The full study reports these points: Compared with CXCR3-negative naive cells, CXCR3-positive naive cells had TRB CDR3s with higher hydrophobicity (lower Kidera factor 4), lower energy, and higher strength and volume indices. Freshly isolated PBMCs were used for most assays because CXCR3 expression went down partially after cryopreservation. Because surface CD5, which is linked to self-reactivity in mice, was comparable between the naive subsets, TCR interaction strength was also inferred from the physicochemical properties of TRB CDR3s. Both naive subsets had comparably high repertoire diversity, while memory CD8+ T cells had much lower repertoire diversity. Similar TRBV-TRBJ usage was shown by naive CXCR3-negative and CXCR3-positive cells from the same donor, whereas distinct patterns were shown by memory cells.

For each CD8+ T cell subset, flow sorting was done in triplicate, and roughly 320,000 cells per subset went directly into RLT lysis buffer. To keep memory contaminants out, a stringent definition of naive CD8+ T cells was applied: CD45RO-CCR7+CD27+CD95-. Standard density gradient centrifugation was used to isolate peripheral blood mononuclear cells from buffy coats. A FACSAria III was used to flow-sort naive CXCR3-negative and CXCR3-positive CD8+ T cells. Total RNA was extracted from sorted cells using an RNeasy Mini Kit. CDR1 and CDR2 (SGHVS, FQNEAQ) derive from the germline V gene. The CDR3 runs 16 amino acids, cysteine and phenylalanine included. No DNA has been recorded. Sequencing was performed on a NextSeq 550. The Human TCR Profiling Kit (MiLaboratory) was used to prepare UMI-labeled 5' RACE TRB cDNA libraries. The full amount of extracted RNA was used for cDNA synthesis, and the full amount of resulting cDNA was used for PCR amplification. Libraries were prepared in parallel with an identical number of PCR cycles. The authors' pipeline ran thus. About 53,000 +/- 10,000 unique UMI-labeled TRB cDNA molecules per library were extracted with MIGEC and MiXCR, with at least two reads per UMI required. An average of roughly 40,000 +/- 10,000 functional in-frame TRB CDR3 nucleotide clonotypes without stop codons was found per library. After downsampling to 5000 UMI-labeled TRB molecules per sample, diversity metrics, including normalized Shannon-Wiener and Chao1, were computed in VDJtools. For the central five CDR3 residues, VDJtools calculated physicochemical properties weighted by clonotype size, namely interaction energy, strength, volume and Kidera factor 4. The reads underwent TCRdb reprocessing, giving one record for each CDR3 protein sequence and no DNA. The V and J calls come from TCRdb's annotation, not from the publication. The table held for this sample gives some 49,000 distinct CDR3 sequences. 2% to 2.5% of the sample comes from the top ten.

As for this clonotype: There is no known antigen for this receptor.

The sequenced sample consisted of naive CXCR3- CD8+ T cells from blood. The sample's cell subset or site label, decoded: CD45RO-CCR7+CD27+CD95- naive CD8+ T cells lacking CXCR3 (TNR3-). The sequence was collected from a human donor in good health. Some clones in this sample may be carry-over from other donors' samples. The rearrangement joined TRBV7-8 to TRBJ2-7; TCRdb's assignment of TRBD2 cannot be checked, as there is no DNA. This receptor has the CDR3 CASSSSGDLPTYEQYF.